Listed below are T cell receptor beta chains from one sample, sequenced in a study of control samples from healthy donors and cancer patients. TCRdb's table, derived via immunoSEQ multiplex PCR, lists solely in-frame clones and lacks some. The sample shows some 89,000 clones, approximately 87% of them seen only once. Input material: blood. Every receptor here comes from a woman in her thirties or forties in good health. The CDR3 runs from the conserved cysteine through the conserved F or W. Fields, in order: D gene, J gene, V gene, clone size, CDR3 length, CDR3 DNA, CDR3 protein. D genes are given only for firm matches. For some rows the clone size is stated as once, few or many, or as a class when expanded; others skip it.

D: TRBD1; J: TRBJ2-7; V: TRBV7-2; size: NA; length: 15; DNA: TGTGCCAGCAGCTTCGACAGGGCAAAGGACTACGAGCAGTACTTC; CDR3: CASSFDRAKDYEQYF
D: TRBD1; J: TRBJ1-1; V: TRBV5-1; size: once; length: 14; DNA: TGCGCCAGCAGCTTGGCCAGGGGGACAGGGGTGGCTTTCTTT; CDR3: CASSLARGTGVAFF
D: TRBD1; J: TRBJ2-7; V: TRBV11-3; size: NA; length: 13; DNA: TGTGCCAGCAGCTTCAGGGGGCGGGGTGAGCAGTACTTC; CDR3: CASSFRGRGEQYF
D: NA; J: TRBJ1-5; V: TRBV6-5; size: NA; length: 14; DNA: TGTGCCAGCAGTCCGGGGACTGGGAATCAGCCCCAGCATTTT; CDR3: CASSPGTGNQPQHF
D: NA; J: TRBJ2-2; V: TRBV10-3; size: NA; length: 16; DNA: TGTGCCATCAGTGACCAGGGTATTGCGAACACCGGGGAGCTGTTTTTT; CDR3: CAISDQGIANTGELFF
D: NA; J: TRBJ1-5; V: TRBV12-3/TRBV12-4; size: NA; length: 13; DNA: TGTGCCAGCAGTTTACTTAGCAATCAGCCCCAGCATTTT; CDR3: CASSLLSNQPQHF
D: NA; J: TRBJ1-1; V: TRBV27; size: once; length: 15; DNA: TGTGCCAGCAGTACCCCGGGAGGGCTAGTGACTGAAGCTTTCTTT; CDR3: CASSTPGGLVTEAFF
D: NA; J: TRBJ1-2; V: TRBV7-8; size: NA; length: 16; DNA: TGTGCCAGCAGCTTGCTGGGGCAGGGGAGGCCCTATGGCTACACCTTC; CDR3: CASSLLGQGRPYGYTF
D: NA; J: TRBJ2-7; V: TRBV7-2; size: few; length: 14; DNA: TGTGCCAGTAACCCACCAGGGTTATCCTACGAGCAGTACTTC; CDR3: CASNPPGLSYEQYF
D: TRBD2; J: TRBJ2-3; V: TRBV2; size: NA; length: 15; DNA: TGTGCCAGGAACCCGGGACTAGCGGCAGGAGATACGCAGTATTTT; CDR3: CARNPGLAAGDTQYF
D: NA; J: TRBJ1-6; V: TRBV27; size: few; length: 15; DNA: TGTGCCAGCAGTTTACAGGGGAGGGAGAATTCACCCCTCCACTTT; CDR3: CASSLQGRENSPLHF
D: TRBD2; J: TRBJ2-3; V: TRBV10-2; size: NA; length: 15; DNA: TGCGCCAGCAGCCAGACTAGCGGGGGGGCCGGTACGCAGTATTTT; CDR3: CASSQTSGGAGTQYF
D: NA; J: TRBJ2-3; V: TRBV9; size: few; length: 17; DNA: TGTGCCAGCAGCGCCAGAGGGGACCTGATAGCGGCAGATACGCAGTATTTT; CDR3: CASSARGDLIAADTQYF
D: NA; J: TRBJ2-3; V: TRBV30; size: NA; length: 16; DNA: TGTGCCTGGAGTGTACTGGAGGGGGGGATCACAGATACGCAGTATTTT; CDR3: CAWSVLEGGITDTQYF
D: NA; J: TRBJ1-2; V: TRBV6-2/TRBV6-3; size: NA; length: 12; DNA: TGTGCCAGCAGTTACTCCTACTATGGCTACACCTTC; CDR3: CASSYSYYGYTF
D: NA; J: TRBJ1-1; V: TRBV6-6; size: NA; length: 12; DNA: TGTGCCAGCAGTACCATGAACACTGAAGCTTTCTTT; CDR3: CASSTMNTEAFF
D: NA; J: TRBJ2-2; V: TRBV6-4; size: NA; length: 15; DNA: TGTGCCAGCAGTGACCAGGAGGGGGCCACCGGGGAGCTGTTTTTT; CDR3: CASSDQEGATGELFF
D: NA; J: TRBJ1-6; V: TRBV7-3; size: NA; length: 13; DNA: TGTGCCAGCAGCTTGGACAGTGTTTCACCCCTCCACTTT; CDR3: CASSLDSVSPLHF
D: NA; J: TRBJ1-3; V: TRBV3-1/TRBV3-2; size: NA; length: 17; DNA: TGTGCCAGCAGCCACTTGGCCTCAGGGAGGACTGGAAACACCATATATTTT; CDR3: CASSHLASGRTGNTIYF
D: NA; J: TRBJ1-2; V: TRBV27; size: NA; length: 16; DNA: TGTGCCAGCAGTAACCTACTGGAGGCCGCCGACAATGGCTACACCTTC; CDR3: CASSNLLEAADNGYTF
D: TRBD1; J: TRBJ2-7; V: TRBV16; size: NA; length: 16; DNA: TGTGCCAGCAGCCAATCGGCGCAGGGGGTAACCTACGAGCAGTACTTC; CDR3: CASSQSAQGVTYEQYF
D: TRBD2; J: TRBJ2-3; V: TRBV24-1; size: NA; length: 16; DNA: TGTGCCACCAGTGAGTCGGGACTAGCGGGGGGAGATACGCAGTATTTT; CDR3: CATSESGLAGGDTQYF
D: TRBD1; J: TRBJ2-5; V: TRBV7-9; size: NA; length: 14; DNA: TGTGCCAGCAGCCAGTCAGGGGGCTGGGAGACCCAGTACTTC; CDR3: CASSQSGGWETQYF
D: NA; J: TRBJ1-2; V: TRBV19; size: once; length: 14; DNA: TGTGCCAGTAGTAAGGTCGCCTCCATCTATGGCTACACCTTC; CDR3: CASSKVASIYGYTF
D: NA; J: TRBJ2-3; V: TRBV24-1; size: NA; length: 18; DNA: TGTGCCACCAGTGACCCGACAGACCCTTTCTCCATCACAGATACGCAGTATTTT; CDR3: CATSDPTDPFSITDTQYF
D: NA; J: TRBJ2-6; V: TRBV5-1; size: NA; length: 16; DNA: TGCGCCAGCAGTGTACTAGGGGGCTCTGGGGCCAACGTCCTGACTTTC; CDR3: CASSVLGGSGANVLTF
D: NA; J: TRBJ1-1; V: TRBV6-6; size: NA; length: 13; DNA: TGTGCCAGCAGCTATCTCACTGGCACTGAAGCTTTCTTT; CDR3: CASSYLTGTEAFF
D: NA; J: TRBJ2-1; V: TRBV5-4; size: NA; length: 13; DNA: TGTGCCAGCAGGGGGACTCCTGATGGGGAGCAGTTCTTC; CDR3: CASRGTPDGEQFF
D: TRBD1; J: TRBJ2-7; V: TRBV19; size: few; length: 13; DNA: TGTGCCAGTAGTACCGGGACAGGGGCCGAGCAGTACTTC; CDR3: CASSTGTGAEQYF
D: NA; J: TRBJ2-7; V: TRBV30; size: NA; length: 12; DNA: TGTGCCTGGAGCGCAGGACGCTACGAGCAGTACTTC; CDR3: CAWSAGRYEQYF
D: TRBD1; J: TRBJ1-2; V: TRBV7-2; size: NA; length: 18; DNA: TGTGCCAGCAGCTTAAGGCGACAGGGTACTATAGCTAACTATGGCTACACCTTC; CDR3: CASSLRRQGTIANYGYTF